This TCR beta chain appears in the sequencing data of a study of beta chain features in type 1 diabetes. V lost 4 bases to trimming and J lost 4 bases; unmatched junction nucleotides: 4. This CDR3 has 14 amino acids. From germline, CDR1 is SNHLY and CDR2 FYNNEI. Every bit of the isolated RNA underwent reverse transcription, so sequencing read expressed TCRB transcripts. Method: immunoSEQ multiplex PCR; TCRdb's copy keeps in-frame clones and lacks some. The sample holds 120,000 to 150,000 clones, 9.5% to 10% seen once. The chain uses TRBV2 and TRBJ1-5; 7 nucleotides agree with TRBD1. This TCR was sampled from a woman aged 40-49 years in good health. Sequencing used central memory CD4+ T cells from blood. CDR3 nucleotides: TGTGCCAGCAGTGTCATGGGACAGAATCAGCCCCAGCATTTT. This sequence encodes CASSVMGQNQPQHF.